This TCR beta chain is drawn from a study of blood T cells in healthy people across ages. Looking at the study overall: There was about one barcoded beta molecule captured by template switching per two T cells.

The sample holds one count of this clonotype. Its cognate antigen is unknown. The junction and the germline gene differ at one end; a read error may be behind it. The CDR3 extends over 15 amino acids. Germline V lookup: CDR1 LNHNV, CDR2 YYDKDF (reference sequence). Whole-study results and caveats: Comparison with aged donors showed that long-lived donors had more naive CD4+ cells and higher diversity.

The authors ran a second PCR of roughly 6 to 12 cycles using a sample-barcoded 5' primer and a J-beta primer mix. MiXCR, run by TCRdb on the 5' RACE reads, gives a single entry per CDR3 protein. The profile shows about 680,000 distinct CDR3 sequences, about 52% of them singletons. The V call is TRBV15, the J call TRBJ1-2; the D gene is possibly TRBD1 (5 bases). The sequenced sample consisted of blood. The TCR originated in a woman aged 55-69 years in good health. The CDR3 sequence is CATSRSPSSGYGNTF. In nucleotides, the CDR3 is TGTGCCACCAGCAGATCTCCAAGCTCAGGGTATGGCAACACCTTC.